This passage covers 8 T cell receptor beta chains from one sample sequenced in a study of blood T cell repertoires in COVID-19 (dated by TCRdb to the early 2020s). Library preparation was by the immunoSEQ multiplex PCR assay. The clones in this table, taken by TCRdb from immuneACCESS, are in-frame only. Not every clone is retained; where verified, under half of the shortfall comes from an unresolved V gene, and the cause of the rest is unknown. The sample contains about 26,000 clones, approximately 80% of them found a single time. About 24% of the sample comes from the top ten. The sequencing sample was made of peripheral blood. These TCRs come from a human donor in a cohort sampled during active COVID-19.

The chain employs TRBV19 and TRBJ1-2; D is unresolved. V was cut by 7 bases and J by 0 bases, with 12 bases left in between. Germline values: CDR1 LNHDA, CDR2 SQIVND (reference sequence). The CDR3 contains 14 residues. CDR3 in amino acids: CASTTTPSNYGYTF. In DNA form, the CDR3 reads TGTGCCAGTACCACCACACCTTCTAACTATGGCTACACCTTC.

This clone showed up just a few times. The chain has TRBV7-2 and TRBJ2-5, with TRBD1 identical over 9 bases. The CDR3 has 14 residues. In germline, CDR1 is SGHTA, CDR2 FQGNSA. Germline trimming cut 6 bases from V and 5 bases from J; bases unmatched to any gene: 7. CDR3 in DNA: TGTGCCAGCAGACACGGGACAGGGACGGAGACCCAGTACTTC. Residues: CASRHGTGTETQYF.

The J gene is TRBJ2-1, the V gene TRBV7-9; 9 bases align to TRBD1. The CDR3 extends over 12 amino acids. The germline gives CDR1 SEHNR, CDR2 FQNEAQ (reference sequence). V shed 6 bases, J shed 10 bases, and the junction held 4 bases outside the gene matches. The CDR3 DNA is TGTGCCAGCAGGGATACAGGGGGCGAGCAGTTCTTC. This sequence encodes CASRDTGGEQFF.

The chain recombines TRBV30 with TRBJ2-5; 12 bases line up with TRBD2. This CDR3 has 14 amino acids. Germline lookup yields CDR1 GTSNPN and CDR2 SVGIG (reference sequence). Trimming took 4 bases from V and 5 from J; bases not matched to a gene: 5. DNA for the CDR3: TGTGCCTGGACTCCAGGACTAGCGGGGGAGACCCAGTACTTC. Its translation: CAWTPGLAGETQYF.

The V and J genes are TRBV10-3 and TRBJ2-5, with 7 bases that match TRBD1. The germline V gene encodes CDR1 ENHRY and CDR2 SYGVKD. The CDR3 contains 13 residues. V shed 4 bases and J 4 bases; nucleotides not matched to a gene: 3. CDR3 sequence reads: CAISGGGGETQYF. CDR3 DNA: TGTGCCATCAGTGGAGGGGGCGGAGAGACCCAGTACTTC.

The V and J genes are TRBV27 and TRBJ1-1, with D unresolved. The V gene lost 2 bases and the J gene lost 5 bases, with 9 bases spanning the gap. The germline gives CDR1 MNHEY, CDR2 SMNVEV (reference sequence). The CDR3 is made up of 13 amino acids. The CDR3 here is CASSLTEATEAFF. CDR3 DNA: TGTGCCAGCAGTTTAACCGAGGCGACTGAAGCTTTCTTT.

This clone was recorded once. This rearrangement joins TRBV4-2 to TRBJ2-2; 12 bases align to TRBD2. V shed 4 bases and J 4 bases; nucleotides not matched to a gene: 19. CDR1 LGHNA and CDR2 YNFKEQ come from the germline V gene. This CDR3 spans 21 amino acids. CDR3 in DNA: TGTGCCAGCAGCCTCACACCGGGACTAGCGGGCGAGGGGGAGTCCACCGGGGAGCTGTTTTTT. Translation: CASSLTPGLAGEGESTGELFF.

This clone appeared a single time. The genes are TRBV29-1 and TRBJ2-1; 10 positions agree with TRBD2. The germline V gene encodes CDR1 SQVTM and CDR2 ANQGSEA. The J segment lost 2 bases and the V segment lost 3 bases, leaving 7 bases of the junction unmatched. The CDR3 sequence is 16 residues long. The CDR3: CSVEGLASTTYNEQFF. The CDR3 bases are TGCAGCGTTGAGGGACTAGCGAGCACCACCTACAATGAGCAGTTCTTC.